Each of the 26 T cell receptor beta chains below was sequenced from the same sample in a study of shared clonotypes between healthy human individuals. Data came from immunoSEQ multiplex PCR; TCRdb stores just in-frame clones and leaves some out. The sample has about 490,000 clones, 70% to 85% seen once. The sequencing input was PBMCs. These TCRs come from a woman aged 40 to 49 in good health. Some clones in this sample may be carry-over from other donors' samples.

This chain uses TRBV28 with TRBJ1-1, with D possibly being TRBD1 (5 bases). Trimming stripped 5 bases from V and 3 bases from J, with 13 bases between. Germline V gene data show CDR1 as MDHEN and CDR2 as SYDVKM. CDR3 size: 14 residues. The CDR3 reads CASSPGGVHTEAFF. CDR3 DNA: TGTGCCAGCAGTCCTGGGGGAGTGCACACTGAAGCTTTCTTT.

The gene calls are TRBV30 and TRBJ2-2, with 7 bases identical to TRBD1. Germline V gives CDR1 GTSNPN, CDR2 SVGIG (reference sequence). CDR3 length equals 14 residues. V shed 6 bases and J 6 bases; nucleotides not matched to a gene: 10. CDR3 nucleotide sequence: TGTGCCTGTAACGGAGACAGGGTTCCCGGGGAGCTGTTTTTT. Protein sequence: CACNGDRVPGELFF.

This clone was detected once. The V call is TRBV5-1, the J call TRBJ1-4, with D perhaps matching TRBD1 (6 bases). V lost 1 base and J 8 bases, leaving 15 bases between the germline ends. Per germline, CDR1 SGHRS and CDR2 YFSETQ. This CDR3 has 15 residues. Here the CDR3 DNA reads TGCGCCAGCAGCTTGACCACCGGGACAACCGAAAAACTGTTTTTT. Translated, it gives CASSLTTGTTEKLFF.

The gene calls are TRBV11-2 and TRBJ1-2, with unresolved D. The CDR3 is 14 amino acids. Trimming took 2 bases from V and 2 from J, leaving 9 bases between them. Germline V gives CDR1 SGHAT, CDR2 FQNNGV. The DNA of the CDR3 is TGTGCCAGCAGCTTAAGTCGGCAAAACTATGGCTACACCTTC. Translation: CASSLSRQNYGYTF.

The chain has TRBV11-2 and TRBJ2-2; a possible D gene is TRBD2 (6 bases). V was pared by 1 base and J by 2 bases, with 8 bases between. CDR1 is SGHAT and CDR2 is FQNNGV in the germline V gene. CDR3 size: 15 residues. This CDR3 reads CASSLGLGNTGELFF. As DNA, the CDR3 is TGTGCCAGCAGCTTAGGACTAGGCAACACCGGGGAGCTGTTTTTT.

The chain has TRBV5-4 and TRBJ2-2; 12 bases match TRBD1. Per germline, CDR1 SGHNT and CDR2 YYREEE (reference sequence). The J segment lost 7 bases and the V segment lost 4 bases, leaving 8 bases of the junction unmatched. This CDR3 comprises 16 residues. The CDR3 here is CASSTRDRGPGGELFF. The CDR3, as DNA: TGTGCCAGCAGCACCCGGGACAGGGGGCCAGGCGGGGAGCTGTTTTTT.

This clone was detected only a few times. This chain links TRBV18 with TRBJ2-1; 8 bases line up with TRBD1. The V gene's germline CDR1 is KGHSH and CDR2 LQKENI. With 5 bases clipped from V and 6 bases from J, the junction kept 9 bases outside the gene matches. This CDR3 spans 15 amino acids. This CDR3 reads CASSALGQGVNEQFF. DNA for the CDR3: TGTGCCAGCTCAGCACTAGGACAGGGAGTCAATGAGCAGTTCTTC.

This clone was found once. One end of the junction is discordant with germline, which a read error may explain. In the same sample, other DNA sequences code for this CDR3. The rearrangement joins TRBV29-1 to TRBJ2-7, with TRBD1 as a possible D gene (5 bases). Germline CDR1 is SQVTM and CDR2 is ANQGSEA. This CDR3 has 14 amino acids. The CDR3 sequence is CSVEGSGMLGEQYF. The DNA of the CDR3 is TGCAGCGTTGAAGGGTCAGGGATGCTCGGCGAGCAATACTTC.

The rearrangement links TRBV15 to TRBJ1-1; D might be TRBD1 (6 bases). The germline V gene has CDR1 LNHNV and CDR2 YYDKDF (reference sequence). The CDR3 spans 16 residues. Deletions cut 5 bases from V and 1 base from J, with 17 bases between. As DNA, the CDR3 is TGTGCCACCAGCGGGGTAAGGGGGACGGCGAACACTGAAGCTTTCTTT. It specifies CATSGVRGTANTEAFF. Full variable domain (rest looked up from reference TRBV15 and TRBJ1-1): DAMVIQNPRYQVTQFGKPVTLSCSQTLNHNVMYWYQQKSSQAPKLLFHYYDKDFNNEADTPDNFQSRRPNTSFCFLDIRSPGLGDTAMYLCATSGVRGTANTEAFFGQGTRLTVV.

To note about this clone: Other DNA sequences from this sample encode an identical CDR3 as well. The rearrangement joins TRBV7-9 to TRBJ1-1, with no clear D. CDR1 is SEHNR, CDR2 FQNEAQ, per germline (reference sequence). The CDR3 loop spans 13 amino acids. V was trimmed by 3 bases and J by 3 bases, leaving 8 bases between them. The chain's CDR3 is CASSFNSDTEAFF. As DNA, the CDR3 is TGTGCCAGCAGCTTCAACAGCGACACTGAAGCTTTCTTT.

The chain combines TRBV7-2 with TRBJ2-1, with 8 bases aligning to TRBD2. CDR3 length: 15 residues. The germline gives CDR1 SGHTA, CDR2 FQGNSA. The J segment lost 0 bases and the V segment lost 5 bases, leaving 3 bases of the junction unmatched. CDR3 nucleotides: TGTGCCAGCAGCGCCACTAGCGGCTCCTACAATGAGCAGTTCTTC. Encoded protein: CASSATSGSYNEQFF. Supplemented by reference TRBV7-2 and TRBJ2-1, the full variable domain reads GAGVSQSPSNKVTEKGKDVELRCDPISGHTALYWYRQSLGQGLEFLIYFQGNSAPDKSGLPSDRFSAERTGGSVSTLTIQRTQQEDSAVYLCASSATSGSYNEQFFGPGTRLTVL.

This clone appeared a single time. The chain couples TRBV2 to TRBJ2-2; 13 bases map to TRBD2. Germline V gene sequence: CDR1 SNHLY, CDR2 FYNNEI. This CDR3 spans 17 amino acids. After removal of 7 bases from V and 0 bases from J, the junction contained 5 bases not matched to a gene. CDR3 region: CASTRTSGGPNTGELFF. CDR3 DNA: TGTGCCAGCACCCGGACTAGCGGGGGCCCGAACACCGGGGAGCTGTTTTTT.

The gene calls are TRBV5-1 and TRBJ2-5; D is ambiguous. V lost 1 base to trimming and J lost 0 bases, with 10 bases between them. In germline, CDR1 is SGHRS, CDR2 YFSETQ. The CDR3 contains 15 residues. The chain's CDR3 is CASSLLSRNQETQYF. CDR3 coding DNA: TGCGCCAGCAGCTTGCTATCTCGGAACCAAGAGACCCAGTACTTC.

J is TRBJ2-7 and V is TRBV30; 10 nucleotides agree with TRBD2. CDR1 GTSNPN and CDR2 SVGIG come from the germline V gene (reference sequence). V was clipped by 4 bases and J by 2 bases; unmatched bases: 8. The CDR3 runs to 15 residues. CDR3 sequence (DNA): TGTGCCTGGAAGAGTGGGCTAGCGGGAGCCTACGAGCAGTACTTC. This codes for CAWKSGLAGAYEQYF. The whole variable domain, filled in from reference TRBV30 and TRBJ2-7, reads SQTIHQWPATLVQPVGSPLSLECTVEGTSNPNLYWYRQAAGRGLQLLFYSVGIGQISSEVPQNLSASRPQDRQFILSSKKLLLSDSGFYLCAWKSGLAGAYEQYFGPGTRLTVT.

The gene calls are TRBV6-1 and TRBJ2-5, with D uncertain. This CDR3 has 12 residues. Looked up from germline, CDR1 is MNHNS and CDR2 is SASEGT. V gave up 1 base and J gave up 5 bases, with 5 bases separating them. The CDR3 loop reads CASSEGHETQYF. For the CDR3, the DNA is TGTGCCAGCAGTGAAGGGCATGAGACCCAGTACTTC.

This chain joins TRBV18 and TRBJ2-7; TRBD1 aligns across 9 bases. The germline V gene encodes CDR1 KGHSH and CDR2 LQKENI. The CDR3 runs to 14 residues. Losses at the gene ends were 6 bases for V and 5 bases for J; bases not matched to a gene: 8. As DNA, the CDR3 is TGTGCCAGCTCGGTCGGGACAGGGACCCACGAGCAGTACTTC. This translates into CASSVGTGTHEQYF.

This chain connects TRBV18 to TRBJ2-7, with D possibly TRBD2 on 6 matching bases. Per germline, CDR1 KGHSH and CDR2 LQKENI. The V and J ends lost 2 bases and 2 bases respectively, with 16 bases between them. This CDR3 has 16 residues. The CDR3 bases are TGTGCCAGCTCACCAGCCGAGCGGGCCTCAACCTACGAGCAGTACTTC. The encoded protein is CASSPAERASTYEQYF.

This chain joins TRBV7-9 and TRBJ2-7, with D unclear. Germline CDR1 SEHNR, CDR2 FQNEAQ (reference sequence). V was trimmed by 1 base and J by 7 bases, leaving 11 bases between them. This CDR3 has 13 amino acids. Here the CDR3 DNA reads TGTGCCAGCAGCTTAGAACTTGCTGGGGAGCAGTACTTC. This gives the protein CASSLELAGEQYF.

Only a few counts were recorded for this clone. This chain uses TRBV30 with TRBJ2-3, with 7 bases lining up with TRBD2. The V gene end was trimmed by 4 bases and the J gene end by 0 bases; junction bases not matched to a gene: 4. This CDR3 comprises 14 residues. Germline values: CDR1 GTSNPN, CDR2 SVGIG (reference sequence). The CDR3 loop is CAWKGGSSTDTQYF. The CDR3 region has the DNA TGTGCCTGGAAGGGCGGGAGCAGCACAGATACGCAGTATTTT.

There are many counts of this clone. This CDR3 is CASSLGSSAGELFF. In DNA, the CDR3 is TGTGCCAGCAGCTTAGGGAGTAGCGCCGGGGAGCTGTTTTTT. The chain carries TRBV7-3 and TRBJ2-2, with a tentative D call TRBD2 (5 bases). Trimming stripped 2 bases from V and 6 bases from J, with 10 bases between. The germline V gene encodes CDR1 SGHTA and CDR2 FQGTGA. The CDR3 covers 14 residues.

The chain employs TRBV27 and TRBJ2-5; 8 bases are a match to TRBD1. The assigned J gene may be wrong: the sequence end matches TRBJ2-7 better. The CDR3 contains 14 residues. Looked up from germline, CDR1 is MNHEY and CDR2 is SMNVEV (reference sequence). CDR3 protein: CASSIGQGTYEQYF. The CDR3 DNA follows: TGTGCCAGCAGCATAGGACAGGGAACCTACGAGCAGTACTTC.

This clone was detected a few times. The chain joins TRBV19 to TRBJ1-2; D unresolved. Trimming took off 3 bases at V and 6 bases at J, with 23 bases between the two ends. Germline CDR1 reads LNHDA; CDR2 reads SQIVND (reference sequence). The CDR3 has 17 residues. CDR3: CASSIGFRGAERDGYTF. The CDR3 DNA reads TGTGCCAGTAGTATCGGATTTCGAGGAGCTGAAAGGGATGGCTACACCTTC.

The V and J genes are TRBV18 and TRBJ2-7; D may correspond to TRBD1 or TRBD2 (5 bases each). In germline, CDR1 is KGHSH, CDR2 LQKENI. The CDR3 extends over 14 amino acids. Trimming removed 0 bases at V and 2 bases at J, with 8 bases between. The CDR3 here is CASSPPGTAYEQYF. CDR3 DNA: TGTGCCAGCTCACCACCGGGGACGGCCTACGAGCAGTACTTC.

The chain couples TRBV6-1 to TRBJ1-2; TRBD1 might be the D (5 bases). The V end lost 6 bases, the J end lost 1 base, and 15 bases lay between the germline ends. Germline CDR1 is MNHNS and CDR2 is SASEGT. The CDR3 has 15 residues. CDR3 DNA: TGTGCCAGCAGCCTAGGGGCAGGACGTAACTATGGCTACACCTTC. Amino acids: CASSLGAGRNYGYTF.

This chain connects TRBV11-2 to TRBJ1-5; D call uncertain. The CDR3 has 15 residues. V was trimmed by 0 bases and J by 9 bases, leaving 15 bases between them. Germline CDR1 SGHAT, CDR2 FQNNGV. This chain's CDR3 is CASSLDAIPITPQHF. Written as DNA, the CDR3 is TGTGCCAGCAGCTTAGATGCCATTCCTATCACGCCCCAGCATTTT.

This clone was seen only a few times. The chain links TRBV30 to TRBJ1-5; the D is unclear. Germline lookup yields CDR1 GTSNPN and CDR2 SVGIG (reference sequence). This CDR3 comprises 13 residues. Trimming took 0 bases from V and 3 from J, leaving 6 bases between them. CDR3 protein: CAWSVSPNQPQHF. The DNA of the CDR3 is TGTGCCTGGAGTGTCTCCCCCAATCAGCCCCAGCATTTT.